The clone carrying this T cell receptor beta chain was counted a few times. Its antigen remains unknown. Diagnosis relied on clinical symptoms, serum thyroxine and TRAb, thyroid ultrasound and orbital computed tomography. This sample stems from a study of T cells in Graves' hyperthyroidism and ophthalmopathy. V shed 2 bases, J shed 3 bases, and the junction held 3 bases outside the gene matches. The germline gives CDR1 SEHNR, CDR2 FQNEAQ (reference sequence). CDR3 length: 15 amino acids. There were TCR beta CDR3 regions amplified from RNA transcripts. An initial round of RT-PCR targeting the TCR CDR3 relied on the HTBI primer set. MiXCR, run by TCRdb on the multiplex PCR reads, gives a single entry per CDR3 protein. The repertoire includes hundreds of thousands of distinct CDR3 sequences, about 45% of them detected once, and 6.5% to 9% sits in the top ten. Overall study findings and caveats: Within blood appeared most thyroid clonotypes that had expanded above 0.001. Model predictions of ophthalmopathy came a median around 6.5 months before onset.

Sequenced sample: peripheral blood or thyroid tissue (not recorded which). The rearrangement links TRBV7-9 to TRBJ2-2; 7 nucleotides line up with TRBD1. This receptor was identified in an adult man with Graves' disease, either hyperthyroidism or ophthalmopathy (not recorded which). The CDR3 nucleotides are TGTGCCAGCAGCTTATCGGGACAGCACACCGGGGAGCTGTTTTTT. It yields the protein CASSLSGQHTGELFF.